This is a list of T cell receptor beta chains from one sample in a study of blood T cell repertoires in COVID-19. Libraries were prepared by immunoSEQ multiplex PCR; TCRdb keeps only in-frame clonotypes and omits some of them. The table has tens of thousands of clones, nearly 90% seen once. The sample comprised peripheral blood. Every receptor here comes from a human donor in a cohort sampled during active COVID-19. The CDR3 runs from the conserved cysteine through the conserved F or W. The D gene is left open where the match is weak. Expanded clones are given a class, and other clones once, few, many or no size at all.

v_gene: TRBV18
j_gene: TRBJ1-1
abundance: .
d_gene: .
CDR3nt: TGTGCCAGCTCACCCATCGGGAACACTGAAGCTTTCTTT
CDR3aa: CASSPIGNTEAFF

v_gene: TRBV19
j_gene: TRBJ1-2
abundance: .
d_gene: TRBD1
CDR3nt: TGTGCCAGTTTTACAGGGGAGGCCTATGGCTACACCTTC
CDR3aa: CASFTGEAYGYTF

v_gene: TRBV25-1
j_gene: TRBJ2-7
abundance: .
d_gene: .
CDR3nt: TGTGCCAGCAGTGACCCAGGGGACCCTGCGTACTTC
CDR3aa: CASSDPGDPAYF

v_gene: TRBV2
j_gene: TRBJ1-6
abundance: .
d_gene: TRBD1
CDR3nt: TGTGCCAGCAGAGATATGACAGGGGTGAATTCACCCCTCCACTTT
CDR3aa: CASRDMTGVNSPLHF

v_gene: TRBV2
j_gene: TRBJ2-1
abundance: .
d_gene: TRBD2
CDR3nt: TGTGCCAGCGTAGCGGGAGTGGGCAATGAGCAGTTCTTC
CDR3aa: CASVAGVGNEQFF

v_gene: TRBV29-1
j_gene: TRBJ2-1
abundance: .
d_gene: TRBD1
CDR3nt: TGCAGCGTACCACCGGGGACAGCGGTCAATGAGCAGTTCTTC
CDR3aa: CSVPPGTAVNEQFF

v_gene: TRBV3-1/TRBV3-2
j_gene: TRBJ2-7
abundance: once
d_gene: .
CDR3nt: TGTGCCAGCGCGAGGGACACCTCTAGCTCCTACGAGCAGTACTTC
CDR3aa: CASARDTSSSYEQYF

v_gene: TRBV25-1
j_gene: TRBJ2-3
abundance: .
d_gene: TRBD2
CDR3nt: TGTGCCAGCACTGAGGCGGGGAGGGCCACAGATACGCAGTATTTT
CDR3aa: CASTEAGRATDTQYF

v_gene: TRBV11-2
j_gene: TRBJ2-2
abundance: .
d_gene: TRBD2
CDR3nt: TGTGCCAGCAGCCTCAGGAGGCGGGAGTTCGGGGAGCTGTTTTTT
CDR3aa: CASSLRRREFGELFF

v_gene: TRBV5-1
j_gene: TRBJ1-3
abundance: .
d_gene: .
CDR3nt: TGCGCCAGCAGCTTTTTTCAGGGAAGCTCTAGTAACACCATATATTTT
CDR3aa: CASSFFQGSSSNTIYF

v_gene: TRBV24-1
j_gene: TRBJ2-7
abundance: .
d_gene: TRBD1
CDR3nt: TGTGCCTCCTCTTACCGGGACAGGTCATCCTACGAGCAGTACTTC
CDR3aa: CASSYRDRSSYEQYF

v_gene: TRBV20-1
j_gene: TRBJ1-5
abundance: .
d_gene: TRBD1
CDR3nt: TGCAGTGCTAGTCCCGGACAGGGAGCTTATAGCAATCAGCCCCAGCATTTT
CDR3aa: CSASPGQGAYSNQPQHF

v_gene: TRBV19
j_gene: TRBJ2-1
abundance: .
d_gene: .
CDR3nt: TGTGCCAGTAGTAACCTAGTTTGGCTTTCCTACAATGAGCAGTTCTTC
CDR3aa: CASSNLVWLSYNEQFF

v_gene: TRBV19
j_gene: TRBJ1-6
abundance: once
d_gene: .
CDR3nt: TGTGCCAGTAGTATGACGGGACTGCCGAGCTCCTATAATTCACCCCTCCACTTT
CDR3aa: CASSMTGLPSSYNSPLHF

v_gene: TRBV6-1
j_gene: TRBJ2-1
abundance: .
d_gene: TRBD1
CDR3nt: TGTGCCAGCAGTGAACTGGGACAGGGCGGGAACTGGGGGCAGTTCTTC
CDR3aa: CASSELGQGGNWGQFF

v_gene: TRBV6-1
j_gene: TRBJ1-2
abundance: .
d_gene: TRBD1
CDR3nt: TGTGCCAGCAGTGCCACCGCAGGGGGAAACAGCTATGGCTACACCTTC
CDR3aa: CASSATAGGNSYGYTF

v_gene: TRBV18
j_gene: TRBJ2-5
abundance: .
d_gene: .
CDR3nt: TGTGCCAGCTCACCTCAGAGACGGACTGATAGCGAAGAGACCCAGTACTTC
CDR3aa: CASSPQRRTDSEETQYF

v_gene: TRBV9
j_gene: TRBJ1-3
abundance: .
d_gene: .
CDR3nt: TGTGCCAGCAGCTTCAGAGGTGGGGCTTCCCAATCTGGAAACACCATATATTTT
CDR3aa: CASSFRGGASQSGNTIYF

v_gene: TRBV19
j_gene: TRBJ2-7
abundance: .
d_gene: TRBD1
CDR3nt: TGTGCCAGTAGCCTCTGGGGCGGCAGAGGAGGACAGGGGAGCGAGCAGTACTTC
CDR3aa: CASSLWGGRGGQGSEQYF

v_gene: TRBV11-2
j_gene: TRBJ2-7
abundance: .
d_gene: .
CDR3nt: TGTGCCAGCAGCTTAGAAGGCGGGTCCCCCTACGAGCAGTACTTC
CDR3aa: CASSLEGGSPYEQYF

v_gene: TRBV27
j_gene: TRBJ1-3
abundance: .
d_gene: TRBD1
CDR3nt: TGTGCCAGCAGAAGGACAGGGGCTGGAAACACCATATATTTT
CDR3aa: CASRRTGAGNTIYF

v_gene: TRBV6-6
j_gene: TRBJ1-4
abundance: .
d_gene: TRBD1
CDR3nt: TGTGCCAGCAGTCCACAGGGGGCTGGGGAAAAACTGTTTTTT
CDR3aa: CASSPQGAGEKLFF

v_gene: TRBV3-1/TRBV3-2
j_gene: TRBJ1-4
abundance: .
d_gene: TRBD1
CDR3nt: TGTGCCAGCAGCCCCCGGACAGGGGGCCAAGAGGAAAAACTGTTTTTT
CDR3aa: CASSPRTGGQEEKLFF

v_gene: TRBV5-1
j_gene: TRBJ1-1
abundance: .
d_gene: TRBD1
CDR3nt: TGCGCCAGCAGCTTGCGTGGAGGGGGCCAGGACTGGAACACTGAAGCTTTCTTT
CDR3aa: CASSLRGGGQDWNTEAFF

v_gene: TRBV2
j_gene: TRBJ1-2
abundance: few
d_gene: TRBD1
CDR3nt: TGTGCCAGCAGTGTAAACAGGGGTACAGGCTACACCTTC
CDR3aa: CASSVNRGTGYTF

v_gene: TRBV7-2
j_gene: TRBJ1-2
abundance: .
d_gene: TRBD1
CDR3nt: TGTGCCAGCAGCCGCGGACAGGGGCGAGATGGCTACACCTTC
CDR3aa: CASSRGQGRDGYTF

v_gene: TRBV28
j_gene: TRBJ1-2
abundance: .
d_gene: .
CDR3nt: TGTGCCAGCAGTTTGCGCCAAGCTAACTATGGCTACACCTTC
CDR3aa: CASSLRQANYGYTF

v_gene: TRBV19
j_gene: TRBJ2-1
abundance: .
d_gene: TRBD2
CDR3nt: TGTGCCAGTACCTCCCGGACTAGCGGGGGGGCCTTGAATGAGCAGTTCTTC
CDR3aa: CASTSRTSGGALNEQFF

v_gene: TRBV21-1
j_gene: TRBJ2-7
abundance: few
d_gene: .
CDR3nt: TGTGCCAGCAGCTTACCAATGGGACAGAAAATCTACGAGCAGTACTTC
CDR3aa: CASSLPMGQKIYEQYF

v_gene: TRBV12-5
j_gene: TRBJ1-1
abundance: once
d_gene: .
CDR3nt: TGTGCTAGTGGTCCCCCCGGGACATGGAACACTGAAGCTTTCTTT
CDR3aa: CASGPPGTWNTEAFF

v_gene: TRBV19
j_gene: TRBJ2-1
abundance: .
d_gene: TRBD1
CDR3nt: TGTGCCACCAGCCCGGGACAGGGGGGGAATGAGCAGTTCTTC
CDR3aa: CATSPGQGGNEQFF

v_gene: TRBV19
j_gene: TRBJ2-3
abundance: .
d_gene: TRBD2
CDR3nt: TGTGCCAGTAGTTTCGGACTAGCGGGAGGCGAGGGTACGCAGTATTTT
CDR3aa: CASSFGLAGGEGTQYF

v_gene: TRBV5-8
j_gene: TRBJ2-1
abundance: .
d_gene: TRBD2
CDR3nt: TGTGCCAGCAGCCCTAGGACTAGCGATGCGTTGCATGAGCAGTTCTTC
CDR3aa: CASSPRTSDALHEQFF

v_gene: TRBV5-4
j_gene: TRBJ1-6
abundance: .
d_gene: .
CDR3nt: TGTGCCAGCAGCTGGGACAATAATTCACCCCTCCACTTT
CDR3aa: CASSWDNNSPLHF

v_gene: TRBV29-1
j_gene: TRBJ1-1
abundance: .
d_gene: .
CDR3nt: TGCAGCGTAAGAGATCCGGGGGAGGTCATGAACACTGAAGCTTTCTTT
CDR3aa: CSVRDPGEVMNTEAFF

v_gene: TRBV7-2
j_gene: TRBJ2-3
abundance: .
d_gene: TRBD2
CDR3nt: TGTGCCAGCAGCTTAGCTGCCTTAGCGGGGGGCGGTACAGATACGCAGTATTTT
CDR3aa: CASSLAALAGGGTDTQYF

v_gene: TRBV18
j_gene: TRBJ1-1
abundance: .
d_gene: .
CDR3nt: TGTGCCAGCTCACCACCCGGGGAGGTTCTCGAAGCTTTCTTT
CDR3aa: CASSPPGEVLEAFF

v_gene: TRBV5-1
j_gene: TRBJ2-7
abundance: .
d_gene: TRBD2
CDR3nt: TGCGCCAGCAGTCCCGGTGGAGCGGGGAGGAACGAGCAGTACTTC
CDR3aa: CASSPGGAGRNEQYF

v_gene: TRBV7-2
j_gene: TRBJ1-4
abundance: .
d_gene: .
CDR3nt: TGTGCCAGCAGCTCGAGACAGGCCGCAACTAATGAAAAACTGTTTTTT
CDR3aa: CASSSRQAATNEKLFF

v_gene: TRBV28
j_gene: TRBJ1-1
abundance: medium-sized
d_gene: .
CDR3nt: TGTGCCAGCAGGGGCGTGGGGAACACTGAAGCTTTCTTT
CDR3aa: CASRGVGNTEAFF

v_gene: TRBV28
j_gene: TRBJ1-2
abundance: .
d_gene: TRBD1
CDR3nt: TGTGCCAGCAGTTTAACAGGGGCAGGGGGCTATGGCTACACCTTC
CDR3aa: CASSLTGAGGYGYTF

v_gene: TRBV7-8
j_gene: TRBJ1-1
abundance: .
d_gene: TRBD1
CDR3nt: TGTGCCAGCAGCTGGGGACAGAGGAACACTGAAGCTTTCTTT
CDR3aa: CASSWGQRNTEAFF

v_gene: TRBV18
j_gene: TRBJ1-4
abundance: .
d_gene: .
CDR3nt: TGTGCCAGCTCCGACCTAGAGGGAGAAAAACTGTTTTTT
CDR3aa: CASSDLEGEKLFF

v_gene: TRBV6-5
j_gene: TRBJ2-7
abundance: once
d_gene: TRBD1
CDR3nt: TGTGCCACCCAGGGGGACAGGGTAGCCGAGCAGTACTTC
CDR3aa: CATQGDRVAEQYF

v_gene: TRBV19
j_gene: TRBJ1-2
abundance: .
d_gene: .
CDR3nt: TGTGCCAGTAGTCCCAAGACAGGCCTCTTCTATGGCTACACCTTC
CDR3aa: CASSPKTGLFYGYTF

v_gene: TRBV14
j_gene: TRBJ2-5
abundance: .
d_gene: TRBD2
CDR3nt: TGTGCCAGCAGCCGGGGCGGGGGGAGCCGACGGGAGACCCAGTACTTC
CDR3aa: CASSRGGGSRRETQYF

v_gene: TRBV5-1
j_gene: TRBJ2-1
abundance: once
d_gene: TRBD1
CDR3nt: TGCGCCAGCAGCGGGGGACAGGGCCTTAGCGATGAGCAGTTCTTC
CDR3aa: CASSGGQGLSDEQFF

v_gene: TRBV9
j_gene: TRBJ2-5
abundance: .
d_gene: .
CDR3nt: TGTGCCAGCAGCGCGCGTTCCGGGCAAGAGACCCAGTACTTC
CDR3aa: CASSARSGQETQYF

v_gene: TRBV7-2
j_gene: TRBJ1-1
abundance: .
d_gene: .
CDR3nt: TGTGCCAGCAGCTTAGTACTCTTATACACTGAAGCTTTCTTT
CDR3aa: CASSLVLLYTEAFF

v_gene: TRBV30
j_gene: TRBJ1-1
abundance: .
d_gene: .
CDR3nt: TGTGCCTGGAGTGACCCCCCGCGACAGGACACTGAAGCTTTCTTT
CDR3aa: CAWSDPPRQDTEAFF

v_gene: TRBV2
j_gene: TRBJ2-3
abundance: .
d_gene: .
CDR3nt: TGTGCCAGCAGTGAAATTGCTGGCACGCAGTATTTT
CDR3aa: CASSEIAGTQYF

v_gene: TRBV6-5
j_gene: TRBJ2-5
abundance: .
d_gene: TRBD1
CDR3nt: TGTGCCAGCAGGGGGACAGCGTCAGGAGAGACCCAGTACTTC
CDR3aa: CASRGTASGETQYF

v_gene: TRBV5-1
j_gene: TRBJ2-7
abundance: .
d_gene: .
CDR3nt: TGCGCCAGCAGCTTGATCGGGAGCCCCTCCTACGAGCAGTACTTC
CDR3aa: CASSLIGSPSYEQYF

v_gene: TRBV6-6
j_gene: TRBJ2-7
abundance: few
d_gene: TRBD2
CDR3nt: TGTGCCAGCAGCCGACCCGGACTAGCGGGGAACTACGAGCAGTACTTC
CDR3aa: CASSRPGLAGNYEQYF

v_gene: TRBV6-6
j_gene: TRBJ1-2
abundance: .
d_gene: TRBD1
CDR3nt: TGTGCCAGCAGTACTGGGACAGGAGGAACCTATGGCTACACCTTC
CDR3aa: CASSTGTGGTYGYTF

v_gene: TRBV19
j_gene: TRBJ2-7
abundance: once
d_gene: TRBD1
CDR3nt: TGTGCCAGTAGTTCCGCAGGGGGTGTTCCCTACGAGCAGTGCTTC
CDR3aa: CASSSAGGVPYEQCF

v_gene: TRBV27
j_gene: TRBJ2-1
abundance: .
d_gene: .
CDR3nt: TGTGCCAGCAACGAGGTTTTCGCGGCGGCCATAAATGAGCAGTTCTTC
CDR3aa: CASNEVFAAAINEQFF